This T cell receptor beta chain was sequenced for a study of shared clonotypes between healthy human individuals. Study-wide context: There were three CD4 naive, three CD4 memory, two CD8 naive and one CD8 memory plates per donor.

Only one count was recorded for this clone. The CDR3 is 15 amino acids. CDR1 and CDR2 (germline): SGHNT, YYREEE (reference sequence). The germline V and J ends were trimmed by 4 bases and 6 bases, with 17 bases remaining between them. Some clones are missing from TCRdb's copy, which holds only in-frame ones; the method was immunoSEQ multiplex PCR. This table has 330,000 or so clones, 70% to 75% appearing once. The V and J genes are TRBV5-4 and TRBJ2-1; tentatively, D is TRBD1 (5 bases). Sequenced material: memory CD4+ T cells sorted from blood. Subset denoted: CD45RA-negative fraction. The clonotype comes from a man aged 25-45 years in good health. CDR3 loop: CASSAPGPVFNEQFF. CDR3 coding DNA: TGTGCCAGCAGCGCGCCAGGGCCCGTTTTCAATGAGCAGTTCTTC.